This TCR beta chain stems from a study of cytomegalovirus exposure and HLA in healthy donors. Study information: Earlier results showed roughly 120 million unique TCR beta sequences derived from some 190 million T cells. Findings and caveats of the study: The classifier, whose performance was assessed in both the original and validation cohorts, reportedly diagnosed cytomegalovirus status with high specificity and sensitivity. A later analysis reported that several of the most significant clusters appeared to be linked to common viral pathogens, among them Epstein-Barr virus.

Worth noting for this clone: The antigen is not known.

Primers: 60 Vbeta forward and 13 Jbeta reverse. Assay: immunoSEQ multiplex PCR; the TCRdb copy retains only in-frame clones and omits some. The sample contains 160,000 or so clones, roughly 80% of which appear only once. Looked up from germline, CDR1 is SGHVS and CDR2 is FNYEAQ. With 6 bases clipped from V and 4 bases from J, the junction kept 10 bases outside the gene matches. The CDR3 has 15 amino acids. V and J are TRBV7-6 and TRBJ2-7, with 9 bases aligning to TRBD1. Sequencing was done on a sample of PBMCs. The receptor comes from a young woman in good health and CMV-seropositive. Here the CDR3 DNA reads TGTGCCAGCAGGCGATCCGGGACAGGGATTTACGAGCAGTACTTC. Translating gives CASRRSGTGIYEQYF.